This entry features one T cell receptor (beta chain) sequence. Its antigen is not identified. TCRdb re-called the 5' RACE reads with MiXCR, one entry per CDR3 protein. The sample includes over 600,000 distinct CDR3 sequences, over 15% of them seen just once. The sample comes from a study of CD8 T cells in ankylosing spondylitis. The length of the CDR3 is 13 residues. V lost 7 bases and J 4 bases, leaving 13 bases between the germline ends. The V gene's germline CDR1 is SEHNR and CDR2 FQNEAQ (reference sequence). Findings and limits, study-wide: Matched synovial fluid from ankylosing spondylitis patients was reported to be enriched for disease-linked clones. Seemingly characteristic of ankylosing spondylitis blood was a TCR beta motif consisting of about 8 highly homologous variants.

The specimen was blood, either unsorted or a sorted T cell fraction (not recorded which). This chain connects TRBV7-9 to TRBJ1-1; TRBD1 might be the D (6 bases). This TCR was sampled from a male donor with ankylosing spondylitis. The CDR3 nucleotides are TGTGCCAGCACCGGGGGGCGGATCACTGAAGCTTTCTTT. Translated: CASTGGRITEAFF.